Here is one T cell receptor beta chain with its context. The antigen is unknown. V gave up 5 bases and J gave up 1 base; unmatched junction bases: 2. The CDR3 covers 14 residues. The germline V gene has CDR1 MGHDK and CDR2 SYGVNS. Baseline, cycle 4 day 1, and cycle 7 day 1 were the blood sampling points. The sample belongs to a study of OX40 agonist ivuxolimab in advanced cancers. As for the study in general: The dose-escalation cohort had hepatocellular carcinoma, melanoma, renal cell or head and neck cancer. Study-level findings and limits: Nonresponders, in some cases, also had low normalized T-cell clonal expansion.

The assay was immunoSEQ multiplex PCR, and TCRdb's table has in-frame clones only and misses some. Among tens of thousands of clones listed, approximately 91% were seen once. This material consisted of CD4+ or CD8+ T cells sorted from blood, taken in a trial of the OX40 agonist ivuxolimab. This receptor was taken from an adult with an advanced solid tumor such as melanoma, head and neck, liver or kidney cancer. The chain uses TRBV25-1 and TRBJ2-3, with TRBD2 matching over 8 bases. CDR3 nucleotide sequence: TGTGCCAGCAGTAGGCGGGAGGGCACAGATACGCAGTATTTT. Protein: CASSRREGTDTQYF.